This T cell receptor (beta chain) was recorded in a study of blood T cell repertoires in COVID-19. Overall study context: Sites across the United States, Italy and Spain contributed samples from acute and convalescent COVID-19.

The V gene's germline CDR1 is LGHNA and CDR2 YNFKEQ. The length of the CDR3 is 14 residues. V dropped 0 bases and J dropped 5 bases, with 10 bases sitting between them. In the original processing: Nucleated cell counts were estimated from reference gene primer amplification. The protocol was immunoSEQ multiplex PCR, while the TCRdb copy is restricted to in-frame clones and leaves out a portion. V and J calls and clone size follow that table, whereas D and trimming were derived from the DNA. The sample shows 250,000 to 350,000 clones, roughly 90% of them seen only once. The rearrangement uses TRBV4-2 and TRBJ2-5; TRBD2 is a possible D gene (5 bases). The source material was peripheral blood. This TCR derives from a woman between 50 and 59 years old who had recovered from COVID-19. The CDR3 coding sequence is TGTGCCAGCAGCCAAGAGGACTTCCAGGAGACCCAGTACTTC. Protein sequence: CASSQEDFQETQYF.